Listed here are 27 T cell receptor beta chains from one sample, sequenced in a study of molecular identifiers for immune sequencing clone quantification (dated by TCRdb to 2017 to 2018). Library generation was performed with PCR. Sequencing relied on a NextSeq 500. The raw public reads went through TCRdb reprocessing: fastp at Q25, MiXCR clone calling, in-frame beta chains kept. All rows with the same CDR3 protein become a single entry with the most common DNA and genes. The sample table contains around 300,000 distinct CDR3 sequences; only one count was recorded for 24% of them. About 0.73% of the sample belongs to the ten largest clones. Sequenced: naive CD8+ T cells from blood, with Jurkat cell RNA spiked in. Reading the label with the study, this specimen's cell subset or site is: FACS-sorted CD8+CD4-CCR7+CD45RA+ naive T cells. The receptor set was obtained from a human donor in good health. Some libraries in this study had Jurkat cell RNA spiked in.

The rearrangement joins TRBV20-1 to TRBJ2-7, with 12 bases matching TRBD2. The junction had 0 bases not matched to a gene; V was cut back by 7 bases and J by 5 bases. The germline gives CDR1 DFQATT, CDR2 SNEGSKA (reference sequence). The CDR3 consists of 11 residues. The CDR3 protein is CSGTSGNEQYF. The CDR3 region has the DNA TGCAGTGGGACTAGCGGGAACGAGCAGTACTTC.

The chain links TRBV4-3 to TRBJ1-1; D gene uncertain. CDR1 is LGHNA, CDR2 YSLEER, per germline. There are 15 residues in the CDR3. Trimming cost V 3 bases and J 2 bases, with 13 bases left between them. CDR3: CASSQENVANTEAFF. The CDR3 DNA reads TGCGCCAGCAGCCAGGAGAACGTTGCAAACACTGAAGCTTTCTTT.

A note on this clonotype: The CDR3 ends on some other residue instead of the conserved phenylalanine or tryptophan, so this is likely a read error. The rearrangement links TRBV6-5 to TRBJ2-7, with 9 bases fitting TRBD1. Germline assignment: CDR1 MNHEY and CDR2 SVGAGI. CDR3 length: 16 amino acids. With V trimmed by 2 bases and J by 2 bases, 7 bases remained unmatched. The CDR3 DNA follows: TGTGCCAGCAGTTACCCGAGACAGGGGGGGGCCTACGAGCAGTACTCC. Amino acid sequence: CASSYPRQGGAYEQYS.

For this clonotype: Germline is not matched at one junction end, which may reflect a read error. The chain combines TRBV4-3 with TRBJ1-2, with 10 nucleotides matching TRBD1. Germline V gives CDR1 LGHNA, CDR2 YSLEER. The CDR3 has 14 amino acids. The CDR3 coding sequence is TGCGCCAGCAGCCCTGGACAGGGGGACTATGGCAACACCTTC. This gives the protein CASSPGQGDYGNTF.

This clonotype was seen at least ten times. The chain employs TRBV20-1 and TRBJ2-7, with TRBD2 as a possible D gene (5 bases). The germline CDR1 and CDR2 sequences are DFQATT and SNEGSKA (reference sequence). This CDR3 is 14 amino acids long. V was trimmed by 5 bases and J by 0 bases, leaving 14 bases between them. CDR3 amino acids: CSALDEGSSYEQYF. CDR3 sequence (DNA): TGCAGTGCTTTGGACGAGGGTAGCTCCTACGAGCAGTACTTC.

This clonotype was detected only a few times. This chain connects TRBV7-6 to TRBJ2-1; D remains ambiguous. V lost 0 bases and J lost 4, with 10 bases in between. Germline CDR1 is SGHVS and CDR2 is FNYEAQ. The CDR3 spans 15 residues. The CDR3 reads CASSLARAAYNEQFF. The CDR3 coding sequence is TGTGCCAGCAGCTTAGCGCGCGCAGCTTACAATGAGCAGTTCTTC.

This chain links TRBV3-2 with TRBJ1-1. TRBV3-2 is a recognized pseudogene. The CDR3 runs to 17 residues. CDR3 DNA sequence: TGTGCCAGCAGCCAAGAGTTGGCAGTAACCTTGAACACTGAAGCTTTCTTT. This sequence encodes CASSQELAVTLNTEAFF.

The rearrangement uses TRBV5-1 and TRBJ2-7; D is perhaps TRBD1 (6 bases). The CDR3 sequence is 15 residues long. The germline CDR1 and CDR2 sequences are SGHRS and YFSETQ. Trimming took off 3 bases at V and 3 bases at J, with 16 bases between the two ends. In DNA, the CDR3 is TGCGCCAGCAGCTCGACGTTGGACAGCCACTACGAGCAGTACTTC. It translates to CASSSTLDSHYEQYF.

This clonotype was recorded once. This chain connects TRBV11-2 to TRBJ2-3, with TRBD2 matching over 7 bases. This CDR3 contains 15 residues. Germline V gene sequence: CDR1 SGHAT, CDR2 FQNNGV. The V and J ends lost 6 bases and 6 bases, in that order; junction bases with no gene match: 12. The CDR3 spells CASRDEGRAGDTQYF. CDR3 nucleotide sequence: TGTGCCAGCAGGGACGAGGGCCGAGCGGGGGATACGCAGTATTTT.

The chain couples TRBV6-1 to TRBJ2-7; 7 bases match TRBD2. Germline CDR1 reads MNHNS; CDR2 reads SASEGT. After removal of 1 base from V and 2 bases from J, the junction contained 5 bases not matched to a gene. This CDR3 has 15 amino acids. CDR3 region: CASSEGASGAYEQYF. CDR3 nucleotides: TGTGCCAGCAGTGAAGGGGCTAGCGGAGCCTACGAGCAGTACTTC.

As concerns this clonotype: Possible read error: a much larger clone is one base away. The CDR3 ends on some other residue instead of the conserved phenylalanine or tryptophan, so this is likely a read error. The chain joins TRBV3-1 to TRBJ1-5, with TRBD1 as a possible D gene (5 bases). Germline V CDR1 and CDR2: LGHDT, YNNKEL (reference sequence). V lost 2 bases and J 7 bases, leaving 12 bases between the germline ends. This CDR3 contains 14 residues. The CDR3 bases are TGTGCCAGCAGCCAAAATACGGGGCCGCAGCCCCAGCATTAT. Translation: CASSQNTGPQPQHY.

This clonotype was picked up a small number of times. The germline gene is not matched at one end of the junction; a read error may be the cause. The rearrangement joins TRBV29-1 to TRBJ2-3; unclear D gene. There are 14 residues in the CDR3. Germline-derived CDR1 and CDR2 are SQVTM and ANQGSEA. Here the CDR3 DNA reads TGCAGCGGAAGGATCCGCCCACGCACAGATGCGCAGTATTTT. Residues: CSGRIRPRTDAQYF.

The sample holds one count of this clonotype. The genes are TRBV4-1 and TRBJ2-3, with D possibly being TRBD2 (5 bases). V was cut by 4 bases and J by 4 bases, with 15 bases left in between. This CDR3 has 15 residues. Germline CDR1 and CDR2: MGHRA and YSYEKL. CDR3 DNA: TGCGCCAGCAGCCGAGTGGTGGGTAGCGCAGATACGCAGTATTTT. This sequence encodes CASSRVVGSADTQYF.

This clonotype has a count of ten or more. The V gene is TRBV13, the J gene TRBJ2-5, with D perhaps given as TRBD1 or TRBD2 (5 bases each). Trimming took 4 bases from V and 1 from J, leaving 16 bases between them. Germline V gene lookup returns CDR1 PRHDT and CDR2 FYEKMQ (reference sequence). The CDR3 spans 16 residues. The CDR3 loop reads CASSSRDQSSQETQYF. The CDR3 DNA reads as TGTGCCAGCAGCTCCCGGGACCAGAGTTCCCAAGAGACCCAGTACTTC.

This clonotype showed up many times. The chain couples TRBV12-3 or TRBV12-4 to TRBJ1-5, with D tentatively TRBD1 (5 bases). V lost 5 bases to trimming and J lost 0 bases, with 11 bases between them. CDR3 length: 15 residues. CDR3 residues: CASSPGDFSNQPQHF. The DNA for the CDR3 is TGTGCCAGCAGTCCGGGGGATTTTAGCAATCAGCCCCAGCATTTT.

Comments on this clonotype: This could be a read error, since a much larger clone is one nucleotide away. J is TRBJ2-2 and V is TRBV6-5, with TRBD1 matching over 8 bases. Germline lookup yields CDR1 MNHEY and CDR2 SVGAGI. The CDR3 contains 17 residues. The CDR3: CASSYSSGTGTTRELFF. In DNA, the CDR3 is TGTGCCAGCAGTTACTCGAGTGGGACAGGAACCACCAGGGAGCTGTTTTTT.

Ten or more counts support this clonotype. The V and J genes are TRBV7-9 and TRBJ1-2, with a weak D call TRBD1 (5 bases). The V and J ends lost 1 base and 7 bases respectively, with 10 bases between them. The CDR3 covers 13 residues. CDR1 SEHNR and CDR2 FQNEAQ come from the germline V gene (reference sequence). CDR3 DNA: TGTGCCAGCAGCTTAGAGGGGAGGCTTGGCTACACCTTC. Translated, it gives CASSLEGRLGYTF.

As regards this clonotype: One junction end does not reproduce the germline sequence, and a read error may be involved. V and J are TRBV30 and TRBJ1-4; D call uncertain. Per the germline V gene, CDR1 is GTSNPN and CDR2 is SVGIG (reference sequence). CDR3 size: 11 residues. CDR3 region: CAWSRNEKPFF. CDR3 nucleotides: TGTGCCTGGAGTCGTAATGAAAAACCGTTTTTT.

About this clonotype: An end of the junction does not agree with germline; a read error may underlie this. This sequence joins TRBV10-3 and TRBJ2-7, with TRBD2 matching over 7 bases. The germline CDR1 and CDR2 sequences are ENHRY and SYGVKD. This CDR3 spans 13 amino acids. The CDR3 coding sequence is TGTGCCATCTCTCCCGGAGGCCTAGCGGACCCAAGATTC. It encodes CAISPGGLADPRF.

Points on this clonotype: One end of the junction does not line up with germline, which may come from a read error. The rearrangement uses TRBV30 and TRBJ1-1; 7 bases align to TRBD1. Germline V gene sequence: CDR1 GTSNPN, CDR2 SVGIG (reference sequence). The CDR3 is made up of 13 amino acids. This CDR3 is CAWSGGGYTEASF. CDR3 DNA sequence: TGTGCCTGGTCCGGAGGGGGCTACACTGAAGCTTCCTTT. Filled out from reference TRBV30 and TRBJ1-1, the complete variable domain reads SQTIHQWPATLVQPVGSPLSLECTVEGTSNPNLYWYRQAAGRGLQLLFYSVGIGQISSEVPQNLSASRPQDRQFILSSKKLLLSDSGFYLCAWSGGGYTEASFGQGTRLTVV.

This clonotype showed up just a few times. V and J are TRBV20-1 and TRBJ1-5, with 7 bases aligning to TRBD1. CDR3 length equals 15 residues. Germline loops: CDR1 DFQATT, CDR2 SNEGSKA (reference sequence). After removal of 3 bases from V and 5 bases from J, the junction contained 10 bases not matched to a gene. The CDR3 nucleotides are TGCAGTGCTAGTGAGGTAGGGGGCGATTATCAGCCCCAGCATTTT. It codes for CSASEVGGDYQPQHF.

Concerning this clonotype itself: This clone may be a read error of a much larger clone one base away. The J gene is TRBJ2-7, the V gene TRBV2, with 7 positions matching TRBD1. V was pared by 4 bases and J by 0 bases, with 6 bases of the junction left unmatched. Germline loops: CDR1 SNHLY, CDR2 FYNNEI. The CDR3 loop spans 15 amino acids. CDR3 in DNA: TGTGCCAGCAGTGTGGGGGACAGAGCCTCCTACGAGCAGTACTTC. Its protein product is CASSVGDRASYEQYF.

This clonotype was detected ten times or more. The V gene is TRBV20-1, the J gene TRBJ1-1; D possibly corresponds to TRBD1 (5 bases). Per germline, CDR1 DFQATT and CDR2 SNEGSKA (reference sequence). The V gene lost 8 bases and the J gene lost 7 bases, with 20 bases spanning the gap. This CDR3 has 13 amino acids. CDR3 bases: TGCAGTCCAGCTAGTTCCGACAGCTATGAAGCTTTCTTT. Its protein product is CSPASSDSYEAFF.

This clonotype showed up just a few times. The V gene is TRBV5-4, the J gene TRBJ1-6; perhaps TRBD1 as D (6 bases). Trimming stripped 6 bases from V and 6 bases from J, with 13 bases between. Germline CDR1 reads SGHNT; CDR2 reads YYREEE (reference sequence). The CDR3 contains 14 residues. The CDR3, as DNA: TGTGCCAGCAACCTACAGGGTTTTAATTCACCCCTCCACTTT. This gives the protein CASNLQGFNSPLHF.

This clonotype has ten or more counts. This sequence joins TRBV15 and TRBJ2-3; D unresolved. Germline-derived CDR1 and CDR2 are LNHNV and YYDKDF (reference sequence). The CDR3 is 12 residues long. V lost 1 base and J lost 4, with 3 bases in between. CDR3 region: CATSRGADTQYF. CDR3 sequence (DNA): TGTGCCACCAGCAGAGGTGCAGATACGCAGTATTTT. Using reference TRBV15 and TRBJ2-3 for the parts outside the CDR3, the full variable domain is DAMVIQNPRYQVTQFGKPVTLSCSQTLNHNVMYWYQQKSSQAPKLLFHYYDKDFNNEADTPDNFQSRRPNTSFCFLDIRSPGLGDTAMYLCATSRGADTQYFGPGTRLTVL.

This clonotype appeared a few times. This chain connects TRBV12-3 or TRBV12-4 to TRBJ2-5; TRBD1 agrees at 9 bases. This CDR3 region has 16 residues. Trimming took 6 bases from V and 2 from J; bases not matched to a gene: 10. DNA of the CDR3: TGTGCCAGCAGCCGGGCGACAGGGGGAGTACAAGAGACCCAGTACTTC. It encodes CASSRATGGVQETQYF.

Comment on this clonotype: A much larger clone differs from this one at a single base, so this may be a read error. V is TRBV12-3 or TRBV12-4 and J is TRBJ2-7; D remains ambiguous. The CDR3 runs 14 residues. With 0 bases removed from V and 7 bases from J, the gap between germline ends came to 13 bases. In nucleotides, the CDR3 is TGTGCCAGCAGTTTAGCCGGCGGCCATGCTGAGCAGTACTTC. The encoded protein is CASSLAGGHAEQYF.